One and the same sample provided the 2 T cell receptor beta chains below, sequenced in a study of blood T cell repertoires in COVID-19. Only in-frame clones appear in the TCRdb table, and some are missing; sequencing was by immunoSEQ multiplex PCR. The sample contains approximately 84,000 clones, 70% to 75% of which appear only once. The sample was peripheral blood. The receptors here all came from a middle-aged man with active or convalescent COVID-19.

The sample holds one count of this clone. This chain links TRBV29-1 with TRBJ1-1; 7 positions match TRBD1. CDR1 and CDR2 (germline): SQVTM, ANQGSEA. Trimming took 1 base from V and 5 from J; bases not matched to a gene: 7. This CDR3 comprises 14 residues. CDR3 region: CSVEVARGVTEAFF. The CDR3 DNA follows: TGCAGCGTTGAAGTTGCCAGGGGGGTAACTGAAGCTTTCTTT.

This chain links TRBV12-3 or TRBV12-4 with TRBJ2-7; D gene unclear. This CDR3 is 13 amino acids long. The V end lost 1 base, the J end lost 8 bases, and 12 bases lay between the germline ends. The CDR3 sequence is CASSLGSVLKQYF. DNA of the CDR3: TGTGCCAGCAGTTTAGGTTCGGTACTGAAGCAGTACTTC.